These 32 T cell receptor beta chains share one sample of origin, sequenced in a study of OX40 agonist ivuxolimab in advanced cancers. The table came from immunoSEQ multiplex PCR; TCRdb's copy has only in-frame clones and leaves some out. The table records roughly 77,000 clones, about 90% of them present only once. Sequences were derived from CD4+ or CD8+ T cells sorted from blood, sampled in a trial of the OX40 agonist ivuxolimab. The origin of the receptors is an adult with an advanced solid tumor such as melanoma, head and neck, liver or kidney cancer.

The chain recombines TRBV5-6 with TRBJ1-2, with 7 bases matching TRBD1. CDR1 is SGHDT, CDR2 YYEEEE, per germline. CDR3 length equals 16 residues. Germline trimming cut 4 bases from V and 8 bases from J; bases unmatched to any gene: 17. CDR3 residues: CASSPVDRLGAEGYTF. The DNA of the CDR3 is TGTGCCAGCAGCCCGGTGGACAGGCTGGGTGCTGAGGGCTACACCTTC. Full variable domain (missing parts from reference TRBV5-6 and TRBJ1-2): DAGVTQSPTHLIKTRGQQVTLRCSPKSGHDTVSWYQQALGQGPQFIFQYYEEEERQRGNFPDRFSGHQFPNYSSELNVNALLLGDSALYLCASSPVDRLGAEGYTFGSGTRLTVV.

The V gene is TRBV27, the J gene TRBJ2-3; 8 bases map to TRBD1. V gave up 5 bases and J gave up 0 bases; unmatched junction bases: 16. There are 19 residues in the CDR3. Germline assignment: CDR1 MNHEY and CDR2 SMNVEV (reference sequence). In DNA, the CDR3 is TGTGCCAGCAGTCCTCTTCTATTGGACAGGGCGGGGAGCACAGATACGCAGTATTTT. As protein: CASSPLLLDRAGSTDTQYF.

CDR3 protein: CASSDGTGYNSPLHF. Here the CDR3 DNA reads TGTGCCAGCAGTGACGGGACAGGGTACAATTCACCCCTCCACTTT. V is TRBV6-4 and J is TRBJ1-6, with 9 nucleotides matching TRBD1. The germline gives CDR1 MRHNA, CDR2 SNTAGT. The CDR3 runs to 15 residues. V shed 2 bases and J 7 bases; nucleotides not matched to a gene: 3.

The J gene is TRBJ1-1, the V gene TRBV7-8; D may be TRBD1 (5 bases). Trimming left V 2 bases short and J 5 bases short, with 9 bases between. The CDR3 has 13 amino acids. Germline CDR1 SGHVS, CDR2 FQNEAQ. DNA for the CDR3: TGTGCCAGCAGCTTACGTGGGGGGACTGAAGCTTTCTTT. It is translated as CASSLRGGTEAFF.

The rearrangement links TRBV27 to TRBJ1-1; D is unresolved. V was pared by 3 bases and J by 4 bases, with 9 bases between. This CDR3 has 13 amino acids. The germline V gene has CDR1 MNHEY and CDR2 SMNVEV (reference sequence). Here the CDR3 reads CASSFAGLTEAFF. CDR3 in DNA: TGTGCCAGCAGTTTTGCAGGTCTCACTGAAGCTTTCTTT.

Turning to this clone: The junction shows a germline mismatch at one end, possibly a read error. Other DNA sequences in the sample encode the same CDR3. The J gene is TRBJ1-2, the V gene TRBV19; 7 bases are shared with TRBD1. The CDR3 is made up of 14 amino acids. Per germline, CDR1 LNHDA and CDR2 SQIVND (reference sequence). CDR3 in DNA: TGTGCCAGTAGCCCACAGGGGACTAACTATGGCTATACCTTC. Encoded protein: CASSPQGTNYGYTF.

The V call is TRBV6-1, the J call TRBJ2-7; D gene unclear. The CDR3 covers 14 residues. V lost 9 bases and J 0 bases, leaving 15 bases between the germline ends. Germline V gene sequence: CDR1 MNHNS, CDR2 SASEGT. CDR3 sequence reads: CASGLAFSSYEQYF. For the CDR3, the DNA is TGTGCCAGTGGTCTTGCGTTTAGCTCCTACGAGCAGTACTTC.

The CDR3, as DNA: TGTGCCAGCAGCGTAGCGACAGGGCCAGATACGCAGTATTTT. Amino acid sequence: CASSVATGPDTQYF. The chain is built from TRBV9 and TRBJ2-3; 7 bases align to TRBD1. Germline lookup yields CDR1 SGDLS and CDR2 YYNGEE. V lost 0 bases to trimming and J lost 4 bases; unmatched junction nucleotides: 2. The CDR3 is made up of 14 amino acids. Based on the CDR3 plus reference TRBV9 and TRBJ2-3, the full variable domain is DSGVTQTPKHLITATGQRVTLRCSPRSGDLSVYWYQQSLDQGLQFLIQYYNGEERAKGNILERFSAQQFPDLHSELNLSSLELGDSALYFCASSVATGPDTQYFGPGTRLTVL.

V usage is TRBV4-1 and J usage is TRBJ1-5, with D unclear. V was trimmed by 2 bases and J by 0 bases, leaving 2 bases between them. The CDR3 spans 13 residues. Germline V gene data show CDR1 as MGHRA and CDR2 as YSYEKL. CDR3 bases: TGCGCCAGCAGCCAAAATAGCAATCAGCCCCAGCATTTT. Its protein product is CASSQNSNQPQHF.

In nucleotides, the CDR3 is TGTGCCAGCAGTTTATCTTCCTATAGCACAGATACGCAGTATTTT. Protein sequence: CASSLSSYSTDTQYF. V is TRBV27 and J is TRBJ2-3; no firm D call. V lost 0 bases to trimming and J lost 0 bases, with 7 bases between them. Germline V lookup: CDR1 MNHEY, CDR2 SMNVEV (reference sequence). The CDR3 has 15 amino acids.

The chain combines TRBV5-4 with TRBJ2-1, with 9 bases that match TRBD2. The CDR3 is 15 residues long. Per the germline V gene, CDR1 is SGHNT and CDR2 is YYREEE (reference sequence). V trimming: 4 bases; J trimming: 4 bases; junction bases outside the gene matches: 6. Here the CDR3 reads CASSLVAGDYNEQFF. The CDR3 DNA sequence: TGTGCCAGCAGCCTTGTAGCGGGGGATTACAATGAGCAGTTCTTC.

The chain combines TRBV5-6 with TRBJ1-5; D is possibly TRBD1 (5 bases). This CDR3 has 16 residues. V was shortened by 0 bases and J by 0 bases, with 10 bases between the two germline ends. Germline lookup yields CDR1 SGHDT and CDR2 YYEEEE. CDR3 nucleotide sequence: TGTGCCAGCAGCTTGGGTTCTCAGGGTAGCAATCAGCCCCAGCATTTT. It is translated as CASSLGSQGSNQPQHF.

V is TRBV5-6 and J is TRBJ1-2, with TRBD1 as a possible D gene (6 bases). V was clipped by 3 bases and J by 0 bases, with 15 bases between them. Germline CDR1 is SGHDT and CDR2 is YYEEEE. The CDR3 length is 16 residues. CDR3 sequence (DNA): TGTGCCAGCAGCTATCCGTGGGACACTTCTAACTATGGCTACACCTTC. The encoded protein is CASSYPWDTSNYGYTF.

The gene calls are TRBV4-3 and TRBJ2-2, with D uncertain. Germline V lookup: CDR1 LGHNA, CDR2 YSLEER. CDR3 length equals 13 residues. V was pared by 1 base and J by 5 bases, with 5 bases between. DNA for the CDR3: TGCGCCAGCAGCCAAGGTGTGACCGGGGAGCTGTTTTTT. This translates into CASSQGVTGELFF.

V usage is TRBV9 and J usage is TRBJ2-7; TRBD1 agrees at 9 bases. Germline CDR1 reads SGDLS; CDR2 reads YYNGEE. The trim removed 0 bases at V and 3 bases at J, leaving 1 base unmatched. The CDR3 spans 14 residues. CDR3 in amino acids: CASSVGDRVYEQYF. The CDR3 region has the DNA TGTGCCAGCAGCGTAGGGGACAGGGTCTACGAGCAGTACTTC.

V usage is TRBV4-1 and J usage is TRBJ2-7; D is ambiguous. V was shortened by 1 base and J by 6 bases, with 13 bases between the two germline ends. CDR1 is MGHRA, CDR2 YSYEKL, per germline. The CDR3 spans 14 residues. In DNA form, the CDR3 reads TGCGCCAGCAGCCAAGTATCCCATTTAGTCGAGCAGTACTTC. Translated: CASSQVSHLVEQYF.

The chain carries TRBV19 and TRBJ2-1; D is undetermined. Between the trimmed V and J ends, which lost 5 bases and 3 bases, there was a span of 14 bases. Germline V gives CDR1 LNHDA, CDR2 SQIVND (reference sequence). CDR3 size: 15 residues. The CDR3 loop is CASSGLPGGYNEQFF. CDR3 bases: TGTGCCAGTAGTGGGCTACCCGGCGGCTACAATGAGCAGTTCTTC.

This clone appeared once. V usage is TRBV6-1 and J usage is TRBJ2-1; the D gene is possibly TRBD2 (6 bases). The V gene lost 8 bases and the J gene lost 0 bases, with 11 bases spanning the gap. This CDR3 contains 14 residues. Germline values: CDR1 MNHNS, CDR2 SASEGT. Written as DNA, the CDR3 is TGTGCCAGCTTAGACGGGGGCTCCTACAATGAGCAGTTCTTC. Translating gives CASLDGGSYNEQFF.

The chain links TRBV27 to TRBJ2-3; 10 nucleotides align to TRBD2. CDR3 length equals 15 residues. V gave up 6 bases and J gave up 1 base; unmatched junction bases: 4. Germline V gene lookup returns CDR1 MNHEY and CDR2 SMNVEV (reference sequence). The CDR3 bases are TGTGCCAGCAGCAACCTAGCGGGGGGCACAGATACGCAGTATTTT. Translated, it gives CASSNLAGGTDTQYF.

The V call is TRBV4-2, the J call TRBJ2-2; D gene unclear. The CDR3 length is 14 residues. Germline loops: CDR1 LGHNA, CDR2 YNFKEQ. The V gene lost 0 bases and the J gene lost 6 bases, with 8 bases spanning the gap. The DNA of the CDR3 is TGTGCCAGCAGCCAAGATAGGGCGGCCGGGGAGCTGTTTTTT. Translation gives CASSQDRAAGELFF.

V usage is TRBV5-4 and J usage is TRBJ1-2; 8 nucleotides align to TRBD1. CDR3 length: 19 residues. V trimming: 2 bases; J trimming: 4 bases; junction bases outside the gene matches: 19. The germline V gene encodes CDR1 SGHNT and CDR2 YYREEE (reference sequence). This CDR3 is CASSFLLPGQEGAIYGYTF. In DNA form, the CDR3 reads TGTGCCAGCAGCTTCTTACTACCGGGACAGGAGGGGGCTATCTATGGCTACACCTTC.

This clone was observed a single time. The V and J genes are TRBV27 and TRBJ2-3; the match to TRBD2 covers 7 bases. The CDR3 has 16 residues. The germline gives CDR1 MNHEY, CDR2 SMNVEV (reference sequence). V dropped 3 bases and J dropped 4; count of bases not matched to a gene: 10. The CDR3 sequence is CASSLLGTTGADTQYF. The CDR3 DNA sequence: TGTGCCAGCAGTTTGCTAGGGACTACTGGGGCAGATACGCAGTATTTT.

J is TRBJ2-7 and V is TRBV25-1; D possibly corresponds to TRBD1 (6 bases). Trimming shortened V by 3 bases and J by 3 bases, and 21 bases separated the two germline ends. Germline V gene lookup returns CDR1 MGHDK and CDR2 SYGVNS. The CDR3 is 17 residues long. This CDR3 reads CASSDRSVVQGNYEQYF. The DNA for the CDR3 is TGTGCCAGCAGTGATCGGTCCGTGGTACAGGGTAACTACGAGCAGTACTTC.

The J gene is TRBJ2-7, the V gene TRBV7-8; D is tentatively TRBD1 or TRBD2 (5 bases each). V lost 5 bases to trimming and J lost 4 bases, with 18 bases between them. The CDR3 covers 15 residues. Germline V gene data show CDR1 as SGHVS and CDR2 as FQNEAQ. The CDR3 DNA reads TGTGCCAGCAGCCCGGGACCGAAGAGCCGTTACGAGCAGTACTTC. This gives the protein CASSPGPKSRYEQYF.

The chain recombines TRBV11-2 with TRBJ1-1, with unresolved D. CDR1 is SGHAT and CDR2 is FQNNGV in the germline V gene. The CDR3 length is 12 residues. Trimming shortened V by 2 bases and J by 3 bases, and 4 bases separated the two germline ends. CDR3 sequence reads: CASSLTYTEAFF. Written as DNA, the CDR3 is TGTGCCAGCAGCTTAACGTACACTGAAGCTTTCTTT.

The CDR3 sequence is CASSSQTSGGADEQFF. DNA of the CDR3: TGTGCCAGCAGCTCCCAGACTAGCGGGGGGGCCGATGAGCAGTTCTTC. This rearrangement joins TRBV11-3 to TRBJ2-1; 14 bases line up with TRBD2. J lost 8 bases, V lost 4 bases, and 7 bases had no gene match. The CDR3 has 16 amino acids. Germline V gene lookup returns CDR1 SGHNT and CDR2 YENEEA.

CDR3 nucleotide sequence: TGCGCCAGCAGCCAAGAAACAGGTTTTCACTACAATGAGCAGTTCTTC. This codes for CASSQETGFHYNEQFF. The V call is TRBV4-1, the J call TRBJ2-1; D may be TRBD1 (5 bases). CDR1 and CDR2 (germline): MGHRA, YSYEKL. Trimming took off 0 bases at V and 3 bases at J, with 12 bases between the two ends. This CDR3 is built from 16 residues.

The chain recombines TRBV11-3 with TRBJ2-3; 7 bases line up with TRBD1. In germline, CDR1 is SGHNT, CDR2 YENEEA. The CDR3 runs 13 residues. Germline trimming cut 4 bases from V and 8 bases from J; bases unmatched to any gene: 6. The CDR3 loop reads CASSSDAGGTQYF. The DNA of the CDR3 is TGTGCCAGCAGCTCGGACGCAGGGGGTACGCAGTATTTT.

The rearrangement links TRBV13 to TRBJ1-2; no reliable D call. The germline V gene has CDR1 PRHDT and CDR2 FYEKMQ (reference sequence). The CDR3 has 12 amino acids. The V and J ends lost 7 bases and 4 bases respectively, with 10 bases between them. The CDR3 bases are TGTGCCAGCACCCTGGGTACCTATGGCTACACCTTC. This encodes CASTLGTYGYTF.

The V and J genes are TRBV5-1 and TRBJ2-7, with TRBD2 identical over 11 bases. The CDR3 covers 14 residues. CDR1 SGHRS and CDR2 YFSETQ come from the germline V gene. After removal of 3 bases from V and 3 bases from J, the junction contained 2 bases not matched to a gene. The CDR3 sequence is CASSSSGGLYEQYF. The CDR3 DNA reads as TGCGCCAGCAGCTCTAGCGGGGGGCTCTACGAGCAGTACTTC.

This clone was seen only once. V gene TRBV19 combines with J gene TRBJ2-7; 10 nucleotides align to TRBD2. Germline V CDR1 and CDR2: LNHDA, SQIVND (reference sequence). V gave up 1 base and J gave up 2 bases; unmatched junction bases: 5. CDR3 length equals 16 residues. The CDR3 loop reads CASSIVGLAETYEQYF. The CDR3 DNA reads TGTGCCAGTAGTATAGTTGGACTAGCGGAGACCTACGAGCAGTACTTC.

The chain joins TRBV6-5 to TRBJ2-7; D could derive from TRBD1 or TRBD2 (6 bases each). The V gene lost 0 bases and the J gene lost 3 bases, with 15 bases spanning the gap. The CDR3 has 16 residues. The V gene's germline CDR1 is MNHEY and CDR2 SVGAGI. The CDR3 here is CASSYSAGHENYEQYF. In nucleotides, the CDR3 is TGTGCCAGCAGTTACTCTGCGGGACACGAAAACTACGAGCAGTACTTC.